A selection of T cell receptor beta chains follows, all from one sample in a study of siplizumab effects on memory and regulatory T cells. TCRdb keeps only in-frame clones here, not all; method: immunoSEQ multiplex PCR. The sample yields 60,000 to 70,000 clones, 80% to 90% seen once. The sample consisted of Tregs sorted from blood. The source is a human donor in good health. Both conserved end residues are part of each CDR3. The D gene is left open where the match is weak. Clone sizes are given selectively: once, few, many, or a class where the clone is expanded.

d_call	v_call	j_call	cdr3_length	clone_size	cdr3_aa	cdr3_nt
-	TRBV18	TRBJ2-5	12	-	CASSTGLETQYF	TGTGCCAGCTCAACGGGTCTAGAGACCCAGTACTTC
TRBD2	TRBV9	TRBJ2-7	14	-	CASSVGRERGEQYF	TGTGCCAGCAGCGTAGGGAGGGAGCGGGGCGAGCAGTACTTC
TRBD2	TRBV6-6	TRBJ2-4	16	-	CASSRTSGRAKNIQYF	TGTGCCAGCAGTCGGACTAGCGGGAGGGCCAAAAACATTCAGTACTTC
TRBD2	TRBV6-1	TRBJ2-3	14	-	CAITLGRVTDTQYF	TGTGCCATTACTCTCGGGAGGGTCACAGATACGCAGTATTTT
-	TRBV20-1	TRBJ2-7	11	-	CSASRGYEQYF	TGCAGTGCTAGCAGGGGTTACGAGCAGTACTTC
-	TRBV30	TRBJ2-5	12	-	CAWSVSGGTQYF	TGTGCCTGGAGTGTATCTGGGGGGACCCAGTACTTC
TRBD2	TRBV7-2	TRBJ2-1	15	-	CASSQPGLANNEQFF	TGTGCCAGCAGCCAACCGGGACTAGCCAACAATGAGCAGTTCTTC
-	TRBV7-3	TRBJ2-3	10	-	CARGYTAQYF	TGTGCCAGAGGTTACACGGCGCAGTATTTT
-	TRBV19	TRBJ2-1	16	-	CASSPRSGSSYNEQFF	TGTGCCAGTAGCCCGAGGAGCGGCAGCTCCTACAATGAGCAGTTCTTC
-	TRBV7-9	TRBJ2-4	16	-	CASSLNRMEAKNIQYF	TGTGCCAGCAGCTTGAATAGGATGGAGGCCAAAAACATTCAGTACTTC
TRBD1	TRBV7-9	TRBJ1-3	15	-	CASSLPGTAGNTIYF	TGTGCCAGCAGCTTACCCGGGACAGCGGGGAACACCATATATTTT
-	TRBV29-1	TRBJ1-2	11	once	CSVDGGTGYTF	TGCAGCGTTGACGGGGGGACTGGCTACACCTTC
-	TRBV18	TRBJ2-3	13	-	CASSPSREDTQYF	TGTGCCAGCTCACCGAGCAGGGAAGATACGCAGTATTTT
-	TRBV6-5	TRBJ2-7	13	once	CASSYGTNYEQYF	TGTGCCAGCAGTTACGGAACGAACTACGAGCAGTACTTC
TRBD2	TRBV6-4	TRBJ2-2	14	once	CASRSGSTTGELFF	TGTGCCAGCAGAAGCGGGAGTACCACCGGGGAGCTGTTTTTT
-	TRBV5-1	TRBJ2-3	14	-	CASSLVKSLDTQYF	TGCGCCAGCAGCTTGGTAAAGAGTCTAGATACGCAGTATTTT
-	TRBV19	TRBJ1-5	13	-	CASSIAGNQPQHF	TGTGCCAGTAGTATAGCCGGCAATCAGCCCCAGCATTTT
-	TRBV10-3	TRBJ2-5	15	once	CAIRGRKEDQETQYF	TGTGCCATCAGGGGGCGGAAGGAGGACCAAGAGACCCAGTACTTC
-	TRBV21-1	TRBJ1-1	15	-	CASSKKRQMNTEAFF	TGTGCCAGCAGCAAAAAGCGACAGATGAACACTGAAGCTTTCTTT
-	TRBV28	TRBJ1-4	14	-	CASSLVGGVEKLFF	TGTGCCAGCAGTTTGGTCGGAGGGGTTGAAAAACTGTTTTTT
TRBD1	TRBV28	TRBJ1-1	14	-	CASLLDRWNTEAFF	TGTGCCAGCCTCTTGGACAGGTGGAACACTGAAGCTTTCTTT
TRBD1	TRBV18	TRBJ2-1	15	-	CASSPDRGQYNEQFF	TGTGCCAGCTCACCAGACAGGGGCCAATACAATGAGCAGTTCTTC
-	TRBV28	TRBJ1-5	12	-	CASRMSNQPQHF	TGTGCCAGCCGAATGAGTAATCAGCCCCAGCATTTT
-	TRBV7-8	TRBJ2-3	12	-	CASSTPENTQYF	TGTGCCAGCAGTACCCCGGAGAATACGCAGTATTTT
-	TRBV7-9	TRBJ2-7	16	-	CASSLDSFGRSYEQYF	TGTGCCAGCAGCTTAGACTCTTTCGGGAGATCCTACGAGCAGTACTTC
-	TRBV5-6	TRBJ2-7	15	-	CASSLGAESFREQYF	TGTGCCAGCAGCTTGGGGGCAGAATCGTTTAGGGAGCAGTACTTC
-	TRBV4-1	TRBJ2-7	15	-	CASSQTVGGPYEQYF	TGCGCCAGCAGCCAAACCGTTGGGGGCCCCTACGAGCAGTACTTC
TRBD1	TRBV28	TRBJ2-1	16	-	CASSSRTGSSYNEQFF	TGTGCCAGCAGTTCCAGGACAGGCAGCTCCTACAATGAGCAGTTCTTC
TRBD2	TRBV29-1	TRBJ2-2	14	-	CSVLRLANTGELFF	TGCAGCGTTCTTAGACTAGCCAACACCGGGGAGCTGTTTTTT